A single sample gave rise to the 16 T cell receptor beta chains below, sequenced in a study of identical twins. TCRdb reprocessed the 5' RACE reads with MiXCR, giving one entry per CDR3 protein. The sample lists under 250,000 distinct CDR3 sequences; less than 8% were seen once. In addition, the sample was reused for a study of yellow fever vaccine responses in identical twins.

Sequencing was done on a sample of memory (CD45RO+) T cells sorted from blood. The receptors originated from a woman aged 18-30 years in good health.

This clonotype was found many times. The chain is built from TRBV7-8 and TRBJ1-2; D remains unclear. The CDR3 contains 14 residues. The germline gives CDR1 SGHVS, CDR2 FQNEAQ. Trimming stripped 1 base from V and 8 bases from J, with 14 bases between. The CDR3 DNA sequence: TGTGCCAGCAGCTTAGACGGACGAGGTGGCGGCTACACCTTC. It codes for CASSLDGRGGGYTF.

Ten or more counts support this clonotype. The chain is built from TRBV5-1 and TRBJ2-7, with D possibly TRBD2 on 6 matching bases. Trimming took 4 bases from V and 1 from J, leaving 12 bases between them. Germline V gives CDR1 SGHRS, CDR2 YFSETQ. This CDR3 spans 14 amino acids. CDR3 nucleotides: TGCGCCAGCAGCGTGACGGCGGGATCCTACGAGCAGTACTTC. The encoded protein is CASSVTAGSYEQYF.

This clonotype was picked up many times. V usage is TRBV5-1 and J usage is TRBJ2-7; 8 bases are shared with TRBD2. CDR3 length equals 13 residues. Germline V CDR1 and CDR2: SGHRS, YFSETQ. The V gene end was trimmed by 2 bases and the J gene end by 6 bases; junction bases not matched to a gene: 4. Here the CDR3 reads CASSLSGSVEQYF. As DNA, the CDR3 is TGCGCCAGCAGCTTAAGCGGGAGTGTCGAGCAGTACTTC.

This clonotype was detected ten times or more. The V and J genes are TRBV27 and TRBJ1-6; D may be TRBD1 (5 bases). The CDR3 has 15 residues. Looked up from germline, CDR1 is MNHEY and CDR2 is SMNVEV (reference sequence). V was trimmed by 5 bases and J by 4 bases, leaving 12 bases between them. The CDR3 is CASSGWGGYNSPLHF. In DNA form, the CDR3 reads TGTGCCAGCAGTGGGTGGGGCGGATATAATTCACCCCTCCACTTT.

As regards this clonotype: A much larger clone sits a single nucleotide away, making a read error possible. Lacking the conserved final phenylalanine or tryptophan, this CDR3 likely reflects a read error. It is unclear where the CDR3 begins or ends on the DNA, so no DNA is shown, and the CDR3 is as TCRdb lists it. The CDR3 loop is CSVEVSGRERFAI. V usage is TRBV29-1 and J usage is TRBJ2-1; the table calls TRBD2, which could not be checked here. The CDR3 is 13 amino acids long, termini counted. Germline CDR1 and CDR2: SQVTM and ANQGSEA.

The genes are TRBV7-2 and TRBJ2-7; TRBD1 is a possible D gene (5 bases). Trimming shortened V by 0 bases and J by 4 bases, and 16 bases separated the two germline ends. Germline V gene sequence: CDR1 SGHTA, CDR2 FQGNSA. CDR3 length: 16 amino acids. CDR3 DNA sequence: TGTGCCAGCAGCTTAGCCCACAGGCCGAACCTGTACGAGCAGTACTTC. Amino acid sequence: CASSLAHRPNLYEQYF.

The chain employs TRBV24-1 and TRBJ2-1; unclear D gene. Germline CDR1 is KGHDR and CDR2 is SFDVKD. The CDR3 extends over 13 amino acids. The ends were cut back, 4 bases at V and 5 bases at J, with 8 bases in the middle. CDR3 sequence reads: CATSEPANNEQFF. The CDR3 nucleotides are TGTGCCACCAGTGAACCAGCTAACAATGAGCAGTTCTTC.

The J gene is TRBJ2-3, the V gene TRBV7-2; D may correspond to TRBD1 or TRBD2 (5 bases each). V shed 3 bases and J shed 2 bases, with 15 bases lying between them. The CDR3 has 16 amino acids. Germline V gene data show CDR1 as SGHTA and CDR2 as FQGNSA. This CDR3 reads CASSLPGRLITDTQYF. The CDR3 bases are TGTGCCAGCAGCTTGCCGGGACGTCTTATCACAGATACGCAGTATTTT.

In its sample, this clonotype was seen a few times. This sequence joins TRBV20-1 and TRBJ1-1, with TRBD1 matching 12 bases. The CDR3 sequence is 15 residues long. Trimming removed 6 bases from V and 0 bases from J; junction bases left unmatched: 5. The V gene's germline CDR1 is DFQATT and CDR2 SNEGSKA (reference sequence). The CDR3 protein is CSAKGDRGLNTEAFF. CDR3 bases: TGCAGTGCCAAGGGGGACAGGGGGCTGAACACTGAAGCTTTCTTT.

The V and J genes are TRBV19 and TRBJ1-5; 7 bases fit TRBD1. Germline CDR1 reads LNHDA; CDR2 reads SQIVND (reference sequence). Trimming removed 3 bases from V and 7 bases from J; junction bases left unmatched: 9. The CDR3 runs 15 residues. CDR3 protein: CASSILLAGGQPQHF. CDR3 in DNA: TGTGCCAGTAGTATCCTATTGGCAGGGGGGCAGCCCCAGCATTTT. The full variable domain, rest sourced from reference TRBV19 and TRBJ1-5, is DGGITQSPKYLFRKEGQNVTLSCEQNLNHDAMYWYRQDPGQGLRLIYYSQIVNDFQKGDIAEGYSVSREKKESFPLTVTSAQKNPTAFYLCASSILLAGGQPQHFGDGTRLSIL.

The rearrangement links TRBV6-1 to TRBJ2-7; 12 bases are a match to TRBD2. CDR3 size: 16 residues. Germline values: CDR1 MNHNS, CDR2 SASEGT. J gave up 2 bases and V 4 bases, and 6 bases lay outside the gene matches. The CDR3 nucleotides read TGTGCCAGCAGTGTAGAACTAGCGGGGGGCCCCTACGAGCAGTACTTC. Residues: CASSVELAGGPYEQYF.

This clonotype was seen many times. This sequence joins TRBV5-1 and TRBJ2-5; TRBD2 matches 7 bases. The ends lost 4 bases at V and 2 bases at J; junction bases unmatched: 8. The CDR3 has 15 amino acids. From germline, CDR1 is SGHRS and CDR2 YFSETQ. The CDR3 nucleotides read TGCGCCAGCAGCCAGATAGCGGGCCTTCAAGAGACCCAGTACTTC. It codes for CASSQIAGLQETQYF.

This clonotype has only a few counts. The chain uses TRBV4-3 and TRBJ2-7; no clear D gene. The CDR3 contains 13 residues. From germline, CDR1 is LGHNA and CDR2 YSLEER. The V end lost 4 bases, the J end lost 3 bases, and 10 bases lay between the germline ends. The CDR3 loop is CASSLHTYYEQYF. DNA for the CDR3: TGCGCCAGCAGCCTCCACACATACTACGAGCAGTACTTC.

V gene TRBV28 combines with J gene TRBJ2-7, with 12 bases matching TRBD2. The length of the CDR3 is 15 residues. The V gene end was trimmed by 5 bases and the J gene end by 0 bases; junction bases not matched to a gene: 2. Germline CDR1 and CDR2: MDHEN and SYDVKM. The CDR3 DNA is TGTGCCAGCAGTGGGACTAGCGGGTACTCCTACGAGCAGTACTTC. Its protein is CASSGTSGYSYEQYF.

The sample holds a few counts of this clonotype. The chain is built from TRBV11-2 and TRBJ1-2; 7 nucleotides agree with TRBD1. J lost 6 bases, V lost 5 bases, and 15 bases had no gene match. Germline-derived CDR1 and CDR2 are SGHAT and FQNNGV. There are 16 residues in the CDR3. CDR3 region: CASSPQGVRARNGYTF. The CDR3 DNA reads TGTGCCAGCAGCCCTCAGGGGGTAAGGGCGCGTAATGGCTACACCTTC.

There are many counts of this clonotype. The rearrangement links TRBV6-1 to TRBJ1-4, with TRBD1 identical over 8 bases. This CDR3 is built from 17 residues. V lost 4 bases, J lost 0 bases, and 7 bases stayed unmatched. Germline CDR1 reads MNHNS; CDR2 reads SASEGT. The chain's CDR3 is CASSVHGQGATNEKLFF. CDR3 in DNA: TGTGCCAGCAGTGTCCATGGACAGGGTGCAACTAATGAAAAACTGTTTTTT.